This is a list of T cell receptor beta chains from one sample in a study of shared clonotypes between healthy human individuals. Clones were sequenced by immunoSEQ multiplex PCR, and TCRdb holds only the in-frame ones, with some missing. The sample includes some 490,000 clones, about 85% of them seen just once. Material: PBMCs. The receptor source for this set is a middle-aged woman in good health. Some clones in this sample may be carry-over from other donors' samples. Each CDR3 is given with its conserved first and last residue. Fields, in order: CDR3 DNA, CDR3 protein, clone size, J gene, D gene, V gene. The D gene is left open where the match is weak. The size field is filled for only some rows; it gives once, few, many or a size class.

TGTGCCAGCAGCCCTGGGACTCCTTACGAGCAGTACTTC | CASSPGTPYEQYF | - | TRBJ2-7 | - | TRBV5-4
TGTGCCAGTAGCGACCAGCGGGAGAGAGGCACCGGGGAGCTGTTTTTT | CASSDQRERGTGELFF | - | TRBJ2-2 | TRBD2 | TRBV19
TGTGCCAGTGGGGCAACGGGCACTGAAGCTTTCTTT | CASGATGTEAFF | - | TRBJ1-1 | - | TRBV19
TGTGCCAGCAGTTCTACCGGGACTAACTCCTACGAGCAGTACTTC | CASSSTGTNSYEQYF | - | TRBJ2-7 | TRBD2 | TRBV6-6
TGTGCCAGCAGCCCGGGGGGTGAGCAGTTCTTC | CASSPGGEQFF | - | TRBJ2-1 | TRBD2 | TRBV7-2
TGCGCCAGCAGTGAGCAGGGGGCCACCGGGGAGCTGTTTTTT | CASSEQGATGELFF | - | TRBJ2-2 | TRBD1 | TRBV10-2
TGTGCCAGCAGTTGGGGTGGAGAGACCCAGTACTTC | CASSWGGETQYF | - | TRBJ2-5 | - | TRBV28
TGCGCCAGCAGTACAGGACCCAATCAGCCCCAGCATTTT | CASSTGPNQPQHF | - | TRBJ1-5 | - | TRBV10-2
TGTGCCAGCGCTCACCGCAGACAGGGGCCCAATGAGCAGTTCTTC | CASAHRRQGPNEQFF | - | TRBJ2-1 | TRBD1 | TRBV6-1
TGTGCCAGCAGCACGAGACAGGGACATAATGAAAAACTGTTTTTT | CASSTRQGHNEKLFF | - | TRBJ1-4 | TRBD1 | TRBV9
TGTGCCAGCGCGGAGCCTATTCAGCCCCAGCATTTT | CASAEPIQPQHF | - | TRBJ1-5 | - | TRBV6-5
TGCGCCAGCAGCCAAGGGAGACAGGAGAACACTGAAGCTTTCTTT | CASSQGRQENTEAFF | few | TRBJ1-1 | - | TRBV4-1
TGCGCCAGCAGCTTGCTCGGTGGGTCGAACACCGGGGAGCTGTTTTTT | CASSLLGGSNTGELFF | - | TRBJ2-2 | - | TRBV5-1
TGTGCCAGCAGCTTAGGCGGTTCGAACACCGGGGAGCTGTTTTTT | CASSLGGSNTGELFF | - | TRBJ2-2 | - | TRBV7-2
TGTGCCAGCAGTATCACAGGGCCCAAGAATGGGTACTTC | CASSITGPKNGYF | - | TRBJ2-7 | - | TRBV28
TGTGCCAGCAGTACGTGGGACGGGGGCTACACCTTC | CASSTWDGGYTF | once | TRBJ1-2 | - | TRBV28
TGTGCCAGCAGCGCCAAAACAGGGGGCAATGAGCAGTTCTTC | CASSAKTGGNEQFF | - | TRBJ2-1 | TRBD1 | TRBV9
TGTGCCAGCAGCTTGGCCGGGACAGGGGCTATAGAGTATGGCTACACCTTC | CASSLAGTGAIEYGYTF | - | TRBJ1-2 | TRBD1 | TRBV7-2
TGTGCCAGCAGTGAATCACGGGTCCCCAATCAGCCCCAGCATTTT | CASSESRVPNQPQHF | - | TRBJ1-5 | - | TRBV6-1
TGTGCCATCAGTGCGGGGGGCGACGTAGAGACCCAGTACTTC | CAISAGGDVETQYF | - | TRBJ2-5 | - | TRBV10-3
TGTGCCAGTAGTATCCCGGGACTGAGGCAGTTCTTC | CASSIPGLRQFF | - | TRBJ2-1 | - | TRBV19
TGTGCCACCAGCGCTACAGGGGTTGGCAATCAGCCCCAGCATTTT | CATSATGVGNQPQHF | - | TRBJ1-5 | TRBD1 | TRBV15
TGTGCCAGCACCGTAGCGGAGGGGTTCGGGGTCAAAAACATTCAGTACTTC | CASTVAEGFGVKNIQYF | - | TRBJ2-4 | - | TRBV7-2
TGTGCCAGCAGCTTATGGGTAGAGACCCAGTACTTC | CASSLWVETQYF | - | TRBJ2-5 | - | TRBV5-4
TGTGCCAGCAGTGATTGGGGGGTGAACACTGAAGCTTTCTTT | CASSDWGVNTEAFF | - | TRBJ1-1 | - | TRBV2
TGTGCCAGCAGCTCCCCCCGGGGACGGAGTTTTCAAGAGACCCAGTACTTC | CASSSPRGRSFQETQYF | - | TRBJ2-5 | - | TRBV7-3
TGTGCCAGCAGCTTGGACAGTCGTACTGAAGCTTTCTTT | CASSLDSRTEAFF | - | TRBJ1-1 | - | TRBV7-3
TGTGCCTGGGCTCAGGGAACCAGCTCTGGAAACACCATATATTTT | CAWAQGTSSGNTIYF | - | TRBJ1-3 | - | TRBV30
TGTGCCAGCAGCCCCCGGGGAGGCGCCTACTACGAGCAGTACTTC | CASSPRGGAYYEQYF | - | TRBJ2-7 | - | TRBV7-2
TGTGCCAGCGGCCTCCGTGGTGGCTACACCTTC | CASGLRGGYTF | - | TRBJ1-2 | - | TRBV28
TGTGCCAGCCCCCCAGGGGCGTGGAGCACTGAAGCTTTCTTT | CASPPGAWSTEAFF | few | TRBJ1-1 | - | TRBV6-6
TGTGCCAGCAGCGCACCTGCCCCTCGACAGGGTCTTTCACCACTGCCTGGCTACACCTTC | CASSAPAPRQGLSPLPGYTF | - | TRBJ1-2 | TRBD1 | TRBV9
TGTGCCAGCAGCTTAGCCTATGCAGATACGCAGTATTTT | CASSLAYADTQYF | - | TRBJ2-3 | - | TRBV11-2
TGTGCCACCAGGTGGTCCGCCGGGACAGGGGAGGATGAGCAGTACTTC | CATRWSAGTGEDEQYF | - | TRBJ2-7 | TRBD1 | TRBV15
TGTGCCAGCAGTCCGACAGGGGTTACGGAAGGCTACACCTTC | CASSPTGVTEGYTF | once | TRBJ1-2 | TRBD1 | TRBV28
TGTGCCATCAGTGATTACTACTCCTACGAGCAGTACTTC | CAISDYYSYEQYF | - | TRBJ2-7 | - | TRBV10-3
TGTGCCACCAGCCTAGACCCTTACACCGGGGAGCTGTTTTTT | CATSLDPYTGELFF | - | TRBJ2-2 | - | TRBV15
TGTGCCAGCAGCGTAGCCCCTACCAGGGAATATGGCTACACCTTC | CASSVAPTREYGYTF | few | TRBJ1-2 | - | TRBV9
TGTGCCAGCAGTTCCCCGGCCAGACAGGTCTTTTACGAGCAGTACTTC | CASSSPARQVFYEQYF | - | TRBJ2-7 | - | TRBV28
TGTGCCAGCAGCCCCCCCGGGGGCGGGGCATGGGAGACCCAGTACTTC | CASSPPGGGAWETQYF | once | TRBJ2-5 | - | TRBV7-9
TGTGCCAGCAGCTTACGAGGGGGCACTGAAGCTTTCTTT | CASSLRGGTEAFF | - | TRBJ1-1 | - | TRBV5-6
TGTGCCAGTAGTACTCGGGGACACACAGATACGCAGTATTTT | CASSTRGHTDTQYF | - | TRBJ2-3 | - | TRBV19
TGTGCCAGCAGTTTGGGACAGATCTACACTGAAGCTTTCTTT | CASSLGQIYTEAFF | - | TRBJ1-1 | TRBD1 | TRBV28
TGCAGCGTTGAGGCCCGATCGACGGCAGCCTACGAGCAGTACTTC | CSVEARSTAAYEQYF | once | TRBJ2-7 | - | TRBV29-1
TGTGCCAGCAGCGACGGGGCCCGAGTGAACACTGAAGCTTTCTTT | CASSDGARVNTEAFF | - | TRBJ1-1 | - | TRBV28
TGTGCCAGCACCTACTCAGGGGAGGTCCTCGAAGCTTTCTTT | CASTYSGEVLEAFF | - | TRBJ1-1 | - | TRBV6-5
TGTGCCAGTAGTACCCCAAGGACAGGGGGACGTGAGACCCAGTACTTC | CASSTPRTGGRETQYF | - | TRBJ2-5 | TRBD1 | TRBV19
TGTGCCATCAAGGGGCAGGGGGCGGACGAGCAGTACTTC | CAIKGQGADEQYF | - | TRBJ2-7 | TRBD1 | TRBV27
TGTGCCAGCAGCCCCCGGGCGGGAGTGACCTACGAGCAGTACTTC | CASSPRAGVTYEQYF | many | TRBJ2-7 | TRBD2 | TRBV11-2
TGTGCCAGCAGCAGGACAGGGAGCAATCAGCCCCAGCATTTT | CASSRTGSNQPQHF | - | TRBJ1-5 | TRBD1 | TRBV11-2
TGCGCCAGCAGCTTGGGAACAGGGGTCATACAAGAGACCCAGTACTTC | CASSLGTGVIQETQYF | - | TRBJ2-5 | TRBD1 | TRBV5-1
TGTGCCAGCTCACCCGAGGGAGGGTCCGGCTACACCTTC | CASSPEGGSGYTF | - | TRBJ1-2 | - | TRBV18
TGTGCCAGCAGCTTAGATCAAGGGGGGCGGGTGCAGACCCAGTACTTC | CASSLDQGGRVQTQYF | - | TRBJ2-5 | - | TRBV11-2
TGTGCCCACGCTTATCCTAGCGGGAGGGCCAGGCATGAGCAGTTCTTC | CAHAYPSGRARHEQFF | few | TRBJ2-1 | TRBD2 | TRBV19
TGTGCCAGCACCCCGACCTTTTCCTCCTACGAGCAGTACTTC | CASTPTFSSYEQYF | - | TRBJ2-7 | - | TRBV6-5
TGTGCCAGCAGTTCTACCCTAGACAGGGCGGGAGGTTACGAGCAGTACTTC | CASSSTLDRAGGYEQYF | once | TRBJ2-7 | - | TRBV27
TGTGCCAGCAGCTTAGTCTCGGGGACAGGTAGGGGGAATCAGCCCCAGCATTTT | CASSLVSGTGRGNQPQHF | - | TRBJ1-5 | TRBD1 | TRBV7-9
TGCAGCGTTACCCACAGGGAGAACACTGAAGCTTTCTTT | CSVTHRENTEAFF | - | TRBJ1-1 | - | TRBV29-1
TGTGCCAGCAGCTTGAATAGCGGGGGGGACGGAGAGACCCAGTACTTC | CASSLNSGGDGETQYF | - | TRBJ2-5 | TRBD2 | TRBV7-8
TGTGCCAGCAGCGAGGGGCCCCCACACGGGAACTATGGCTACACCTTC | CASSEGPPHGNYGYTF | - | TRBJ1-2 | - | TRBV9